This passage covers 2 T cell receptor beta chains from one sample sequenced in a study of T-cell memory formation after mild COVID-19. TCRdb itself ran the 5' RACE reads through MiXCR, one entry per CDR3 protein. The data show about 350,000 distinct CDR3 sequences, with roughly 13% seen just once and approximately 22% held by the top ten. The source material was PBMCs or a T cell subset sorted from them (not recorded which). The receptors originated from a man between 18 and 29 years old who had mild COVID-19 (a few samples of this study predate the infection). Cell type and time point are not known.

This rearrangement joins TRBV7-6 to TRBJ2-5; a possible D gene is TRBD1 (6 bases). Per the germline V gene, CDR1 is SGHVS and CDR2 is FNYEAQ. Trimming removed 5 bases at V and 2 bases at J, with 21 bases between. The CDR3 totals 17 residues. This CDR3 is CASSPPGAVALQETQYF. The CDR3 DNA follows: TGTGCCAGCAGCCCTCCAGGGGCAGTCGCCCTTCAAGAGACCCAGTACTTC.

This clonotype was counted only a few times. The chain uses TRBV2 and TRBJ2-2, with D hard to call. Deletions cut 8 bases from V and 6 bases from J, with 10 bases between. This CDR3 is built from 12 residues. Germline values: CDR1 SNHLY, CDR2 FYNNEI. CDR3 DNA sequence: TGTGCCAGCGGGGAACTGGCCGGGGAGCTGTTTTTT. Translating gives CASGELAGELFF.